This T cell receptor (beta chain) was identified during a study of T cell responses to AZD1222 COVID-19 vaccine (dated by TCRdb to the early 2020s). Background for the entire study: TCR sequencing was performed for some 250 trial participants, of whom around 210 were given two doses of AZD1222 and around 25 were given two doses of MenACWY control vaccine. Trial participants were enrolled into age subgroups of 18-55, 56-69 and 70-plus years, which contained roughly 150, 30 and 60 TCR-sequenced participants, respectively.

Broad study findings and their caveats: In the small 56-69-year group, the increase in depth fell short of significance, most likely because of low power. Vaccine-associated CD4 TCRs spanned the whole spike protein, with dominant responses in regions 160-218 and 743-854. After two AZD1222 doses, spike-specific TCR breadth and depth were significantly higher than at day 0 and than in MenACWY recipients. Conclusions about previously exposed vaccinees are limited because only 6 or 7 AZD1222 recipients were SARS-CoV-2 seropositive at baseline. Participants were mostly white British and included more females than males, and it was suggested by the authors that clonal diversity may have been underestimated. Because no day 14 peak-response samples were available, the repertoires could be characterized only after the peak T cell response. Reportedly, close to half of the unique spike-specific TCRs recognized epitopes lying outside the regions that are mutated in the B.1.351 and B.1.1.7 variants.

About this clone itself: Its antigen target is currently unknown. No base quality values were provided; no much bigger clone lies one nucleotide off.

According to the study, the label for this sample's time point signals: about 28 days (+/-7) after the second vaccine dose. AZD1222 recipients whose second dose came at about 4 weeks and those whose second dose came at about 12 weeks were combined into one group, since spike-specific TCR depth and breadth did not differ between the two schedules. Vaccinee samples were obtained from the UK trials COV001 and COV002, which included a single-blind randomized controlled phase 2/3 trial of AZD1222 (ChAdOx1 nCoV-19) in healthy adults. Trial participant PBMC samples were collected at day 0 and day 28 after the second dose for TCRbeta chain sequencing. The CDR3 regions of human TCRbeta chains were subjected to immunosequencing. Per the authors' processing: TCRs in the repertoires were compared against a reference library of SARS-CoV-2-specific TCRs that had been generated with the MIRA antigen-specificity platform. Breadth was defined as the fraction of unique TCRs that were SARS-CoV-2-associated. Depth was defined as the fraction of total T cells that were SARS-CoV-2-associated. Using the MIRA data, each spike-specific TCR was assigned both to the spike region to which the TCR was reactive and to a CD4 or CD8 class. Log10-transformed breadth and depth values were compared by one-way ANOVA with Sidak's multiple comparisons tests. TCRdb mirrors the immuneACCESS table, restricted to in-frame sequences. Some clones are absent from its copies; in checked studies, under half trace to an unresolved V gene, and the reason for the others is unknown. V and J calls and clone size are those listed in that table; D and trimming were worked out from the DNA. This sample is represented by about 140,000 clones; over 90% of them were singletons. The ten biggest clones cover roughly 3.5% of the sample.

From the cysteine up to the phenylalanine, the CDR3 has a length of 11 residues. The sequence is cut down to CDR3 DNA, 33 bases in frame from base 1. V and J lose 8 bases and 0 bases, and a span of 7 bases separates them. CDR1 and CDR2 are read off the germline V gene (reference sequence) as DFQATT and SNEGSKA. The origin of this receptor is an adult who received the AZD1222 COVID-19 vaccine. The sequence joins TRBV20-1 to TRBJ1-1; the D gene cannot be resolved reliably. The source material was peripheral blood, sampled 28 days after the second AZD1222 dose. CDR3 loop: CSSRLNTEAFF. In nucleotide form, the sequence is TGCAGTTCCCGGTTGAACACTGAAGCTTTCTTT.